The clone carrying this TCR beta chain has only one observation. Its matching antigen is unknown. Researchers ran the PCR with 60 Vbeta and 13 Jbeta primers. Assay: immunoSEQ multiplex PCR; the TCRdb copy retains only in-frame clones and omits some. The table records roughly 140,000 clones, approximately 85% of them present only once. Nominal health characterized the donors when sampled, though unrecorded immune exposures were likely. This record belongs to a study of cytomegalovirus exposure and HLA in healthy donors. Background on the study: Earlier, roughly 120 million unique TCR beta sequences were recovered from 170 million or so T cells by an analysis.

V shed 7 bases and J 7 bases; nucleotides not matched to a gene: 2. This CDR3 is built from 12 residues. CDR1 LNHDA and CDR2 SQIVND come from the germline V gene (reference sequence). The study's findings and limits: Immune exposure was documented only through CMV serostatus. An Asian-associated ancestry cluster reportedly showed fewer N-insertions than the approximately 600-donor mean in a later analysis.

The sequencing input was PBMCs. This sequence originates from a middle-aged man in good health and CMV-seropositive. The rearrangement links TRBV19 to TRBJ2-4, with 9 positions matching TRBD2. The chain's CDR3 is CASTSGTNIQYF. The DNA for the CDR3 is TGTGCCAGTACTAGCGGGACCAACATTCAGTACTTC.